This T cell receptor (beta chain) comes out of a study of PD-L1 blockade in urothelial cancer. Study-level background: A median of about 140,000 T cells was found in the blood samples.

In this sample, this clone turned up once. Assay used: immunoSEQ multiplex PCR; TCRdb lists only in-frame clones, some missing. The table includes about 30,000 clones, approximately 87% detected once. The CDR3 length is 17 residues. Germline V lookup: CDR1 SGHDN, CDR2 FVKESK. J lost 7 bases, V lost 3 bases, and 14 bases had no gene match. Locally advanced or metastatic urothelial carcinoma affected the patients. The sequencing used PBMCs, collected around atezolizumab (anti-PD-L1) treatment. This chain joins TRBV14 and TRBJ1-4; 7 nucleotides match TRBD1. The source is a man in his fifties or sixties with urothelial cancer. The DNA of the CDR3 is TGTGCCAGCAGCCATACCGCCCTCAGGGGGATGATTGAAAAACTGTTTTTT. As protein: CASSHTALRGMIEKLFF.